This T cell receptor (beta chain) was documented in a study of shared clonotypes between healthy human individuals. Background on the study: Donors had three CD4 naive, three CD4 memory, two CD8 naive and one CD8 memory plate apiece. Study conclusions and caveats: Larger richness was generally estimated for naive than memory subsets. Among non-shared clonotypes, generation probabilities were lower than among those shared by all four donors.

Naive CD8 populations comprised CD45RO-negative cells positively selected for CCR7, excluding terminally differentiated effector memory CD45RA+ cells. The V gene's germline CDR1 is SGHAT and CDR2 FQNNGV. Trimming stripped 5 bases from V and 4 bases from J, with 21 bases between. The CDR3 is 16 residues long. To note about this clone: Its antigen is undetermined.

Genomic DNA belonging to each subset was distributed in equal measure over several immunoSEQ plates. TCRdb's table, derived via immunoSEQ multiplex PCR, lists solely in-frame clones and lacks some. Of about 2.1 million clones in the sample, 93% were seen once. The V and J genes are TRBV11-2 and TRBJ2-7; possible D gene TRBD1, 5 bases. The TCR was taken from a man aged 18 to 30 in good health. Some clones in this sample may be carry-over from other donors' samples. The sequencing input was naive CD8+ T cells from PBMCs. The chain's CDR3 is CASSPRAGKVSYEQYF. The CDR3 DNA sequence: TGTGCCAGCAGCCCCCGCGCAGGGAAGGTTTCATACGAGCAGTACTTC.